The sequence of this TCR beta chain was determined in a study of human T cells and chemical hapten exposure. Study-level information: DPC 0.01% went on the upper back by patch test, with reading at 6 days. Small volume differences among pooled libraries mainly caused per-sample TCR yield variation.

Time point given: pre-sensitization, week 0. The treatment was: therapeutic diphenylcyclopropenone sensitization with weekly scalp DPC. Blood draws came before every patch-test application. The starting material, unfractionated whole blood, was used for total RNA extraction. TCRdb used MiXCR to reprocess the RACE reads, holding one entry per CDR3 protein. Altogether about 110,000 distinct CDR3 sequences are present, around 12% being singletons, with the ten largest covering roughly 1.6%. The sample in question was whole blood, obtained in connection with sensitization to the hapten diphenylcyclopropenone (DPC). This clonotype was obtained from a woman between 50 and 59 years old with alopecia areata. Some clones in this sample may be carry-over from other donors' samples.

CDR3 coding DNA: TGTGCCAGCTCACCACCAGCGGACGTCTGGGGGCAGTACTTC. Translated: CASSPPADVWGQYF. The chain uses TRBV18 and TRBJ2-7, with a possible D match to TRBD2 (5 bases). Deletions cut 0 bases from V and 9 bases from J, with 15 bases between. Germline CDR1 KGHSH, CDR2 LQKENI. This CDR3 region has 14 residues.